This TCR beta chain was recovered during a study of tumor-infiltrating lymphocytes in primary liver carcinoma. Study-level points and caveats: When set against blood, tumors had a significantly higher top-250-clone fraction (p = 0.039).

V dropped 5 bases and J dropped 0 bases, with 14 bases sitting between them. The germline V gene has CDR1 SGHAT and CDR2 FQNNGV. The CDR3 covers 16 residues. Reverse transcription of about 500 ng total RNA with a constant-region primer produced TCR beta cDNA. Libraries of TCR beta came from three nested multiplex PCR rounds with slightly modified ARM-PCR. A C-beta reverse primer and TRBV1-TRBV30 forward primers served in each of the first two PCR rounds, at roughly 10 cycles apiece. TCRdb re-derived calls from the multiplex PCR reads in MiXCR, one entry per CDR3 protein. The sample contains a few hundred thousand distinct CDR3 sequences, around three fifths of which appear only once. Note on this clonotype: The antigen remains unidentified. This may come from a read error, since a much larger clone is one base off.

Unsorted whole blood supplied the blood RNA, and germline DNA was isolated too. The chain carries TRBV11-2 and TRBJ1-3; the D gene is possibly TRBD1 (5 bases). The sample taken for sequencing was peripheral blood. This sequence was found in a woman aged 25 to 39 with primary liver carcinoma and hepatitis B virus infection. The CDR3 region is CASSAYRQISGNTIYF. CDR3 bases: TGTGCCAGCAGCGCCTATCGACAGATCTCTGGAAACACCATATATTTT.